This passage covers 26 T cell receptor beta chains from one sample sequenced in a study of cytomegalovirus exposure and HLA in healthy donors. Clones were sequenced by immunoSEQ multiplex PCR, and TCRdb holds only the in-frame ones, with some missing. Of more than 250,000 clones in the sample, 86% were seen once. Sample: PBMCs. These receptors were taken from a woman between 18 and 29 years old in good health and CMV-seronegative.

The chain couples TRBV9 to TRBJ2-1; 10 nucleotides align to TRBD1. V shed 1 base, J shed 4 bases, and the junction held 5 bases outside the gene matches. The CDR3 is 16 amino acids. Germline-derived CDR1 and CDR2 are SGDLS and YYNGEE. CDR3 DNA sequence: TGTGCCAGCAGCGTAATAGGACAGGGGGGATACAATGAGCAGTTCTTC. This encodes CASSVIGQGGYNEQFF. Drawing the rest from reference TRBV9 and TRBJ2-1, the complete variable domain is DSGVTQTPKHLITATGQRVTLRCSPRSGDLSVYWYQQSLDQGLQFLIQYYNGEERAKGNILERFSAQQFPDLHSELNLSSLELGDSALYFCASSVIGQGGYNEQFFGPGTRLTVL.

This sequence joins TRBV4-2 and TRBJ1-4; 9 bases fit TRBD1. The CDR3 is 14 residues long. Trimming removed 4 bases from V and 7 bases from J; junction bases left unmatched: 4. From germline, CDR1 is LGHNA and CDR2 YNFKEQ. CDR3 sequence reads: CASSPRTGVEKLFF. The DNA for the CDR3 is TGTGCCAGCAGCCCGAGGACAGGGGTTGAAAAACTGTTTTTT.

The V gene is TRBV11-2, the J gene TRBJ2-7, with a weak D call TRBD2 (7 bases). The CDR3 totals 14 residues. V lost 2 bases to trimming and J lost 7 bases, with 15 bases between them. CDR1 is SGHAT, CDR2 FQNNGV, per germline. The CDR3 coding sequence is TGTGCCAGCAGCTTAAGTGGCGGGGGCTCTGAGCAGTACTTC. This translates into CASSLSGGGSEQYF. The full variable domain, completed using reference TRBV11-2 and TRBJ2-7, is EAGVAQSPRYKIIEKRQSVAFWCNPISGHATLYWYQQILGQGPKLLIQFQNNGVVDDSQLPKDRFSAERLKGVDSTLKIQPAKLEDSAVYLCASSLSGGGSEQYFGPGTRLTVT.

V and J are TRBV27 and TRBJ2-3, with 9 bases lining up with TRBD2. Germline V gives CDR1 MNHEY, CDR2 SMNVEV (reference sequence). Trimming removed 5 bases from V and 2 bases from J; junction bases left unmatched: 11. The CDR3 spans 17 residues. The CDR3 DNA follows: TGTGCCAGCAGTACGCTGTCCCTAGCGGGGACCACAGATACGCAGTATTTT. Protein product: CASSTLSLAGTTDTQYF.

The J gene is TRBJ1-1, the V gene TRBV27; 7 positions match TRBD1. The ends lost 3 bases at V and 3 bases at J; junction bases unmatched: 7. The CDR3 is made up of 15 amino acids. Germline lookup yields CDR1 MNHEY and CDR2 SMNVEV (reference sequence). The CDR3 protein is CASSLSPQGDTEAFF. In nucleotides, the CDR3 is TGTGCCAGCAGTTTGAGCCCCCAGGGGGACACTGAAGCTTTCTTT.

The chain carries TRBV6-5 and TRBJ1-1, with D perhaps matching TRBD1 (5 bases). The CDR3 runs to 13 residues. Germline V gives CDR1 MNHEY, CDR2 SVGAGI. Trimming shortened V by 3 bases and J by 4 bases, and 9 bases separated the two germline ends. CDR3 protein: CASSYRTSTEAFF. CDR3 DNA: TGTGCCAGCAGTTATCGGACAAGCACTGAAGCTTTCTTT.

The gene calls are TRBV29-1 and TRBJ2-7, with 8 bases lining up with TRBD2. V was pared by 7 bases and J by 4 bases, with 9 bases of the junction left unmatched. The germline V gene encodes CDR1 SQVTM and CDR2 ANQGSEA. This CDR3 region has 13 residues. The CDR3 reads CSAGGASGYEQYF. CDR3 nucleotides: TGCAGCGCCGGGGGGGCTAGCGGATACGAGCAGTACTTC.

The chain employs TRBV28 and TRBJ1-3; possible D gene TRBD1, 5 bases. The CDR3 is made up of 17 amino acids. The V end lost 6 bases, the J end lost 0 bases, and 18 bases lay between the germline ends. CDR1 is MDHEN, CDR2 SYDVKM, per germline. The CDR3 region is CASSEAGTLSSGNTIYF. The DNA for the CDR3 is TGTGCCAGCAGCGAAGCCGGGACTCTGAGCTCTGGAAACACCATATATTTT. Filled out from reference TRBV28 and TRBJ1-3, the complete variable domain reads DVKVTQSSRYLVKRTGEKVFLECVQDMDHENMFWYRQDPGLGLRLIYFSYDVKMKEKGDIPEGYSVSREKKERFSLILESASTNQTSMYLCASSEAGTLSSGNTIYFGEGSWLTVV.

Note on this clone: Other DNA sequences within the sample encode an identical CDR3. The chain links TRBV27 to TRBJ1-1; D perhaps matches TRBD1 (5 bases). V lost 3 bases, J lost 1 base, and 6 bases lay in between. The CDR3 loop spans 13 amino acids. Germline loops: CDR1 MNHEY, CDR2 SMNVEV (reference sequence). This CDR3 is CASSLGGNTEAFF. In DNA, the CDR3 is TGTGCCAGCAGTTTGGGGGGGAACACTGAAGCTTTCTTT.

This chain links TRBV19 with TRBJ2-1; maybe TRBD2 (5 bases). This CDR3 is built from 11 residues. CDR1 is LNHDA and CDR2 is SQIVND in the germline V gene (reference sequence). V lost 7 bases and J lost 8, with 9 bases in between. In nucleotides, the CDR3 is TGTGCCAGTACCCGAGGGTATGAGCAGTTCTTC. This sequence encodes CASTRGYEQFF.

The chain employs TRBV6-5 and TRBJ2-3, with TRBD2 matching 9 bases. Per the germline V gene, CDR1 is MNHEY and CDR2 is SVGAGI. The length of the CDR3 is 14 residues. V shed 7 bases and J 6 bases; nucleotides not matched to a gene: 8. DNA for the CDR3: TGTGCCAGCACCTCAAGCGGGGGGACCGATACGCAGTATTTT. Translated, it gives CASTSSGGTDTQYF.

The rearrangement joins TRBV5-1 to TRBJ2-1; 8 bases are shared with TRBD2. There are 14 residues in the CDR3. Germline V lookup: CDR1 SGHRS, CDR2 YFSETQ. Trimming cost V 4 bases and J 7 bases; bases outside gene matches: 7. The CDR3 loop reads CASSPRGAENEQFF. As DNA, the CDR3 is TGCGCCAGCAGCCCGCGGGGGGCGGAGAATGAGCAGTTCTTC.

The chain recombines TRBV19 with TRBJ2-7; 8 positions match TRBD1. Germline CDR1 LNHDA, CDR2 SQIVND (reference sequence). The CDR3 consists of 12 residues. Germline trimming cut 10 bases from V and 5 bases from J; bases unmatched to any gene: 7. The CDR3 sequence is CATQGARDEQYF. The CDR3 region has the DNA TGTGCCACCCAGGGGGCGCGGGACGAGCAGTACTTC. The variable domain in full, with the rest retrieved from reference TRBV19 and TRBJ2-7, is DGGITQSPKYLFRKEGQNVTLSCEQNLNHDAMYWYRQDPGQGLRLIYYSQIVNDFQKGDIAEGYSVSREKKESFPLTVTSAQKNPTAFYLCATQGARDEQYFGPGTRLTVT.

The J gene is TRBJ1-2, the V gene TRBV6-6, with a possible D match to TRBD1 (6 bases). The CDR3 contains 13 residues. The V gene's germline CDR1 is MNHNY and CDR2 SVGAGI (reference sequence). Trimming shortened V by 8 bases and J by 2 bases, and 12 bases separated the two germline ends. CDR3 in DNA: TGTGCCAGCGGGCGTGGACAGAACTATGGCTACACCTTC. Encoded protein: CASGRGQNYGYTF.

The chain employs TRBV5-1 and TRBJ2-3; 11 nucleotides match TRBD2. Germline trimming cut 5 bases from V and 4 bases from J; bases unmatched to any gene: 3. Germline lookup yields CDR1 SGHRS and CDR2 YFSETQ. CDR3 length equals 14 residues. CDR3 sequence reads: CASRLAGAADTQYF. In nucleotides, the CDR3 is TGCGCCAGCAGACTAGCGGGAGCGGCAGATACGCAGTATTTT.

V and J are TRBV5-4 and TRBJ2-7; D may be TRBD2 (7 bases). The CDR3 is 13 residues long. V was cut by 3 bases and J by 7 bases, with 14 bases left in between. Germline loops: CDR1 SGHNT, CDR2 YYREEE (reference sequence). The CDR3 spells CASSWAGAGEQYF. In DNA, the CDR3 is TGTGCCAGCAGCTGGGCGGGGGCTGGTGAGCAGTACTTC.

The rearrangement links TRBV29-1 to TRBJ2-6; unclear D gene. This CDR3 has 13 amino acids. Between the trimmed V and J ends, which lost 2 bases and 3 bases, there was a span of 5 bases. CDR1 is SQVTM and CDR2 is ANQGSEA in the germline V gene. The CDR3 DNA reads as TGCAGCGTTGAATCCTTTGGGGCCAACGTCCTGACTTTC. It codes for CSVESFGANVLTF.

This clone was picked up one time. The CDR3 sequence: CASSLMASGRTPYEQYF. The CDR3 bases are TGCGCCAGCAGCTTGATGGCTAGCGGGAGGACTCCCTACGAGCAGTACTTC. The rearrangement joins TRBV5-1 to TRBJ2-7; 11 nucleotides line up with TRBD2. The germline gives CDR1 SGHRS, CDR2 YFSETQ. The CDR3 is 17 amino acids. The V gene end was trimmed by 1 base and the J gene end by 2 bases; junction bases not matched to a gene: 8.

The V call is TRBV6-5, the J call TRBJ2-6; D uncertain. Per germline, CDR1 MNHEY and CDR2 SVGAGI. Trimming took off 6 bases at V and 0 bases at J, with 3 bases between the two ends. The CDR3 spans 13 residues. CDR3: CASRASGANVLTF. The CDR3 DNA sequence: TGTGCCAGCAGGGCCTCTGGGGCCAACGTCCTGACTTTC.

V gene TRBV5-4 combines with J gene TRBJ2-3, with TRBD1 matching 7 bases. Trimming took 1 base from V and 6 from J; bases not matched to a gene: 5. This CDR3 spans 14 amino acids. Per the germline V gene, CDR1 is SGHNT and CDR2 is YYREEE (reference sequence). The CDR3 region has the DNA TGTGCCAGCAGCTTGTGGGACAGAGGGGATACGCAGTATTTT. Its translation is CASSLWDRGDTQYF.

The genes are TRBV9 and TRBJ2-1, with D uncertain. The CDR3 length is 12 residues. Trimming took 3 bases from V and 7 from J, leaving 8 bases between them. The germline V gene has CDR1 SGDLS and CDR2 YYNGEE. The CDR3 loop reads CASSGAGNEQFF. The CDR3 bases are TGTGCCAGCAGCGGGGCTGGTAATGAGCAGTTCTTC.

The chain couples TRBV25-1 to TRBJ2-1, with 8 bases lining up with TRBD1. CDR1 is MGHDK and CDR2 is SYGVNS in the germline V gene. There are 17 residues in the CDR3. With 5 bases clipped from V and 2 bases from J, the junction kept 11 bases outside the gene matches. CDR3 protein: CASSPNSGTGTYNEQFF. For the CDR3, the DNA is TGTGCCAGCAGTCCAAACTCCGGGACAGGTACCTACAATGAGCAGTTCTTC.

On this clone itself: A much larger clone is a single base away; this may be a read error. Here the CDR3 DNA reads TGTGCCAGCAGCGGGGGGAGTGAGCAGTTCTTC. It yields the protein CASSGGSEQFF. The chain employs TRBV5-6 and TRBJ2-1; TRBD2 might be the D (6 bases). The germline gives CDR1 SGHDT, CDR2 YYEEEE. The CDR3 is 11 residues long. V was pared by 4 bases and J by 9 bases, with 8 bases between. Supplemented by reference TRBV5-6 and TRBJ2-1, the full variable domain reads DAGVTQSPTHLIKTRGQQVTLRCSPKSGHDTVSWYQQALGQGPQFIFQYYEEEERQRGNFPDRFSGHQFPNYSSELNVNALLLGDSALYLCASSGGSEQFFGPGTRLTVL.

The chain couples TRBV10-3 to TRBJ2-7; 9 nucleotides match TRBD2. The CDR3 has 18 amino acids. The germline V gene encodes CDR1 ENHRY and CDR2 SYGVKD. V was clipped by 4 bases and J by 0 bases; unmatched bases: 13. The DNA of the CDR3 is TGTGCCATCAGTGTAGAGAGGACTAGCGAACTGAACTCCTACGAGCAGTACTTC. Its translation is CAISVERTSELNSYEQYF.

The chain employs TRBV7-9 and TRBJ2-7; weak D call: TRBD2 (5 bases). V was trimmed by 4 bases and J by 1 base, leaving 11 bases between them. There are 14 residues in the CDR3. The V gene's germline CDR1 is SEHNR and CDR2 FQNEAQ (reference sequence). The CDR3 DNA reads as TGTGCCAGCAGCTCGAGGACGGGATCCTACGAGCAGTACTTC. It encodes CASSSRTGSYEQYF.

This chain connects TRBV5-1 to TRBJ2-7; 7 bases agree with TRBD2. With 4 bases clipped from V and 3 bases from J, the junction kept 10 bases outside the gene matches. There are 15 residues in the CDR3. Germline V gene data show CDR1 as SGHRS and CDR2 as YFSETQ. In nucleotides, the CDR3 is TGCGCCAGCAGCCCCAGAGGGCGGGAGCTCTACGAGCAGTACTTC. Translated: CASSPRGRELYEQYF.